This is a list of T cell receptor beta chains from one sample in a study of T cell repertoires in cytomegalovirus infection. TCRdb fed the reads into MiXCR, producing one record per CDR3 protein. The sample lists just under 300,000 distinct CDR3 sequences, roughly 9.3% occurring once. The sequencing sample was made of PBMCs. Receptor source: a human donor in good health (CMV status not recorded). Some clones in this sample may be carry-over from other donors' samples. Each CDR3 is given with its conserved first and last residue. D genes are given only for firm matches. Some rows have no size entry. The others give once, few or many, or a class for an expanded clone.

clone_size j_call d_call v_call cdr3_nt cdr3_aa
many TRBJ1-5 NA TRBV20-1 TGCAGTGCTAGCATTCCAGGGAACGAGCAGCCCCAGCATTTT CSASIPGNEQPQHF
few TRBJ1-1 NA TRBV12-3/TRBV12-4 TGTGCCAGCAGTTTATCGCGCAGGGGACTGCGGTACATGAACACTGAAGCTTTCTTT CASSLSRRGLRYMNTEAFF
many TRBJ1-5 NA TRBV12-3/TRBV12-4 TGTGCCAGCAGTCACAGGGAGAGTCAGCCCCAGCATTTT CASSHRESQPQHF
many TRBJ1-1 NA TRBV4-2 TGTGCCAGCAGCCAAGATGGGGTGGGAAACACTGAAGCTTTCTTT CASSQDGVGNTEAFF
many TRBJ1-2 NA TRBV28 TGTGCCAGCATCGAGGGGAATCGTGGCCAAGGAGACTATGGCTACACCTTC CASIEGNRGQGDYGYTF
many TRBJ2-1 NA TRBV7-9 TGTGCCAGCAGCCTCTTGAGCGGGTTGGACAATGAGCAGTTCTTC CASSLLSGLDNEQFF
many TRBJ2-1 TRBD1 TRBV5-1 TGCGCCAGCACACGACAGGGGGCATACAATGAGCAGTTCTTC CASTRQGAYNEQFF
many TRBJ2-7 TRBD1 TRBV28 TGTGCCAGCAGTTCTCACCGGGACAGGATTTCCTACGAGCAGTACTTC CASSSHRDRISYEQYF
few TRBJ2-3 NA TRBV28 TGTGCCAGCAGTAAGACACCCACAGATACGCAGTATTTT CASSKTPTDTQYF
NA TRBJ2-1 TRBD2 TRBV20-1 TGCAGTGCTACTAGCGGGGGGGTTGGGTCCTACAATGAGCAGTTCTTC CSATSGGVGSYNEQFF
many TRBJ2-2 NA TRBV28 TGTGCCAGCAGTTTTGGGGTTCCTTTCAATTTGGGGGAGCTGTTTTTT CASSFGVPFNLGELFF
many TRBJ2-4 TRBD2 TRBV7-2 TGTGCCAGCAGCCTTGCGGGGGTAGCCAAAAACATTCAGTACTTC CASSLAGVAKNIQYF
many TRBJ2-6 TRBD1 TRBV29-1 TGCAGCGTTGAAGATCGGGACAGGGAAGATTCTGGGGCCAACGTCCTGACTTTC CSVEDRDREDSGANVLTF
many TRBJ1-2 NA TRBV6-2/TRBV6-3 TGTGCCAGCAGTTTGACAGGACCTAACTATGGCTACACCTTC CASSLTGPNYGYTF
many TRBJ1-1 TRBD1 TRBV7-9 TGTGCCAGCAGCTTGCCTGAGGGGGCGGCTGAAGCTTTCTTT CASSLPEGAAEAFF
many TRBJ1-5 TRBD1 TRBV18 TGTGCCAGCTCAGTTGCAGGGGGGAGCAATCAGCCCCAGCATTTT CASSVAGGSNQPQHF
many TRBJ1-2 TRBD1 TRBV6-2/TRBV6-3 TGTGCCAGCAGTCCAATCCGGGACAGGGCTGGCTACACCTTC CASSPIRDRAGYTF
few TRBJ2-7 TRBD1 TRBV6-6 TGTGCCAGCAGTAAGAGACAGGGTGCCTCCTACGAGCAGTACTTC CASSKRQGASYEQYF
many TRBJ2-3 TRBD2 TRBV20-1 TGCAGTGCTAAGGTCCAGCGGGGGCTAGATACGCAGTATTTT CSAKVQRGLDTQYF
once TRBJ1-1 TRBD1 TRBV6-2/TRBV6-3 TGTGCCAGCAGTTACAGGGGGCAGAACACTGAAGCTTTCTTT CASSYRGQNTEAFF
many TRBJ1-5 TRBD1 TRBV7-2 TGTGCCAGCAGCATGATGGGACAGGGTGGGAATCAGCCCCAGCATTTT CASSMMGQGGNQPQHF
many TRBJ2-5 NA TRBV25-1 TGTGCCTTGGGAGAGCAAGAGACCCAGTACTTC CALGEQETQYF